This is a list of T cell receptor beta chains from one sample in a study of blood T cell repertoires in COVID-19. Data came from immunoSEQ multiplex PCR; TCRdb stores just in-frame clones and leaves some out. The top ten hold about 31% of the sample, which has some 63,000 clones, less than 80% seen once. Input material: peripheral blood. The receptors derive from a human donor in a cohort sampled during active COVID-19. Each CDR3 is given with its conserved first and last residue. The D gene is left open where the match is weak. Size tells how often a clone was seen (once, few, many) or the class of an expanded clone, and some rows leave it out.

d_gene,abundance,j_gene,v_gene,CDR3aa,CDR3nt
TRBD1,few,TRBJ2-7,TRBV2,CASRDGTGGSYEQYF,TGTGCCAGCAGAGACGGGACAGGGGGCTCCTACGAGCAGTACTTC
-,-,TRBJ1-1,TRBV6-1,CASSARDRFRANTEAFF,TGTGCCAGCAGTGCCAGGGATCGGTTCAGGGCTAACACTGAAGCTTTCTTT
-,few,TRBJ1-3,TRBV4-1,CASSQDLGNSGNTIYF,TGCGCCAGCAGCCAAGATCTTGGCAACTCTGGAAACACCATATATTTT
-,-,TRBJ2-2,TRBV5-1,CASSLDRPTGELFF,TGCGCCAGCAGCTTGGACAGACCCACCGGGGAGCTGTTTTTT
TRBD1,-,TRBJ2-6,TRBV27,CASSLVGTVSSGANVLTF,TGTGCCAGCAGTTTAGTTGGGACAGTTAGCTCTGGGGCCAACGTCCTGACTTTC
-,-,TRBJ2-7,TRBV5-4,CAISLGWRGEQYF,TGTGCCATCAGCTTGGGATGGCGGGGCGAGCAGTACTTC
-,-,TRBJ2-2,TRBV14,CASSPAQGSVMWAGELFF,TGTGCCAGCAGCCCGGCACAGGGCTCGGTGATGTGGGCCGGGGAGCTGTTTTTT
-,-,TRBJ1-5,TRBV13,CASSLAQDQPQHF,TGTGCCAGCAGCTTAGCGCAGGATCAGCCCCAGCATTTT
-,-,TRBJ2-2,TRBV5-8,CASSFKGFNTGELFF,TGTGCCAGCAGCTTCAAGGGGTTCAACACCGGGGAGCTGTTTTTT
TRBD1,-,TRBJ1-4,TRBV7-9,CASSFWEGQGINEKLFF,TGTGCCAGCAGCTTCTGGGAGGGACAGGGGATTAATGAAAAACTGTTTTTT
-,once,TRBJ1-4,TRBV18,CASATGVREKLFF,TGTGCCAGCGCGACAGGTGTAAGGGAAAAACTGTTTTTT
-,-,TRBJ2-2,TRBV9,CASSEDYYHTGELFF,TGTGCCAGCAGCGAGGATTACTACCACACCGGGGAGCTGTTTTTT
TRBD1,-,TRBJ1-1,TRBV27,CASSLLPGQGQSTEAFF,TGTGCCAGCAGTTTATTACCAGGACAGGGGCAGAGCACTGAAGCTTTCTTT
TRBD1,-,TRBJ1-1,TRBV5-1,CASTPGTGRRNTEAFF,TGCGCCAGCACCCCCGGGACAGGGAGGAGAAACACTGAAGCTTTCTTT
TRBD1,-,TRBJ2-1,TRBV11-3,CASHRGNEQFF,TGTGCCAGCCACAGGGGAAATGAGCAGTTCTTC
TRBD1,-,TRBJ2-7,TRBV7-2,CASSLQQGSSYEQYF,TGTGCCAGCAGCTTACAACAGGGGAGCTCCTACGAGCAGTACTTC
-,-,TRBJ2-3,TRBV7-6,CASSFAEEGTQYF,TGTGCCAGCAGCTTCGCAGAGGAGGGTACGCAGTATTTT
TRBD1,-,TRBJ1-2,TRBV18,CASSPWDRGQGGYTF,TGTGCCAGCTCACCGTGGGACAGGGGGCAAGGTGGCTACACCTTC
-,-,TRBJ2-1,TRBV11-2,CASTGDSHNEQFF,TGTGCCAGCACGGGGGACTCTCACAATGAGCAGTTCTTC
TRBD2,-,TRBJ2-7,TRBV5-1,CASYAGLAGEEQYF,TGCGCCAGCTATGCGGGACTAGCGGGTGAAGAGCAGTACTTC
TRBD2,-,TRBJ2-1,TRBV5-1,CASMRTSGYNEQFF,TGCGCCAGCATGAGGACTAGCGGTTACAATGAGCAGTTCTTC
TRBD1,-,TRBJ2-7,TRBV2,CARQERQGSNEQYF,TGTGCCAGGCAGGAAAGACAGGGTAGTAACGAGCAGTACTTC
-,-,TRBJ1-6,TRBV28,CASTMVGPGSPLHF,TGTGCCAGCACCATGGTGGGGCCCGGTTCACCCCTCCACTTT